This T cell receptor (beta chain) comes out of a study of CD8+CD57+ T cells in acquired aplastic anemia. Genomic DNA, the template, was used for profiling of the TCR beta VDJ and CDR3. TCRdb reprocessed the reads with MiXCR, giving one entry per CDR3 protein. The sample holds roughly 500,000 distinct CDR3 sequences, around a third seen once. The sequenced patients had an expansion of CD8+CD57+ cells seen by flow cytometry. V dropped 4 bases and J dropped 4 bases, with 11 bases sitting between them. Germline V gene data show CDR1 as MNHEY and CDR2 as SVGAGI. This CDR3 comprises 15 residues. The chain uses TRBV6-5 and TRBJ1-6; no reliable D call. What was sequenced was sorted CD4+, CD8+, or CD8+CD57+ T cells (not recorded which) from PBMCs. The receptor comes from a human donor with aplastic anemia. The CDR3 region is CASSSKTVYNSPLHF. CDR3 bases: TGTGCCAGCAGTTCAAAAACAGTTTATAATTCACCCCTCCACTTT.